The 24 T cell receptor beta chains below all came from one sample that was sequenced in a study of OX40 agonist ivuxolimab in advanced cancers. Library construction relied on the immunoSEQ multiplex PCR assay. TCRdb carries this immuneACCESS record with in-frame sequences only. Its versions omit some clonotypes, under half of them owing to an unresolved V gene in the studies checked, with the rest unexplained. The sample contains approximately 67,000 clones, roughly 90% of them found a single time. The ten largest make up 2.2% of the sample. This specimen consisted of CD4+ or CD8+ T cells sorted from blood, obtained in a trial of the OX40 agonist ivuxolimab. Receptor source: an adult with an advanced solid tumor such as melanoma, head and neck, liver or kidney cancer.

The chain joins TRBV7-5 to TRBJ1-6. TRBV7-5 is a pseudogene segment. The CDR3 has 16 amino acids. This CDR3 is CARSSTPGEYNSPLHF. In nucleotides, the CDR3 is TGTGCCAGAAGCTCCACACCCGGGGAGTATAATTCACCCCTCCACTTT.

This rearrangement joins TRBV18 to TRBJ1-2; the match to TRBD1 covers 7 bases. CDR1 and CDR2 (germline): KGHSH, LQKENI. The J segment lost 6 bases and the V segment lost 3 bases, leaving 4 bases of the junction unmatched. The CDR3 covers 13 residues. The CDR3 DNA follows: TGTGCCAGCTCACCCAACAGGGGTAATGGCTACACCTTC. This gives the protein CASSPNRGNGYTF.

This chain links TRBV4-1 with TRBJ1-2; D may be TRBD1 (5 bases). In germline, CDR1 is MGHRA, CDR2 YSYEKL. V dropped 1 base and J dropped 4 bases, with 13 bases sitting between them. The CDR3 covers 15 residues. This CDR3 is CASSQVGGASYGYTF. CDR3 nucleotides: TGCGCCAGCAGCCAAGTAGGAGGGGCCAGCTATGGCTACACCTTC.

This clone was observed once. CDR3 sequence reads: CASQGRVSSYEQYF. CDR3 bases: TGTGCCAGCCAGGGTAGGGTGAGCTCCTACGAGCAGTACTTC. The chain recombines TRBV6-5 with TRBJ2-5, with D tentatively TRBD1 (5 bases). The J call is in doubt because the DNA end fits TRBJ2-7 better. The CDR3 spans 14 residues. From germline, CDR1 is MNHEY and CDR2 SVGAGI.

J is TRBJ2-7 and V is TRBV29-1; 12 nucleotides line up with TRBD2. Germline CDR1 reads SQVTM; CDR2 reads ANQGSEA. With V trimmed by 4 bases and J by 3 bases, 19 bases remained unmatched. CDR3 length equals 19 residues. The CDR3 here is CSVVPMGLTSGGRNYEQYF. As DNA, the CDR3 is TGCAGCGTTGTTCCGATGGGTTTAACTAGCGGGGGGCGAAACTACGAGCAGTACTTC.

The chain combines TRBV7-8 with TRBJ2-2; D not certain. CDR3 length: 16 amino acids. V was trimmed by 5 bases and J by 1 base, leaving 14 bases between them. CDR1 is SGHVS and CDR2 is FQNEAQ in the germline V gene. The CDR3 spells CASSPLQIGNTGELFF. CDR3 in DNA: TGTGCCAGCAGCCCCCTCCAAATAGGGAACACCGGGGAGCTGTTTTTT.

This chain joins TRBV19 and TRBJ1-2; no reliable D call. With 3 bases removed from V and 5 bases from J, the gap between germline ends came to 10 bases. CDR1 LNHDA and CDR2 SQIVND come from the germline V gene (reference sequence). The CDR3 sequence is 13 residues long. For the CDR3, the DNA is TGTGCCAGTAGTATTGAGCGAGGGTATGGCTACACCTTC. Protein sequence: CASSIERGYGYTF.

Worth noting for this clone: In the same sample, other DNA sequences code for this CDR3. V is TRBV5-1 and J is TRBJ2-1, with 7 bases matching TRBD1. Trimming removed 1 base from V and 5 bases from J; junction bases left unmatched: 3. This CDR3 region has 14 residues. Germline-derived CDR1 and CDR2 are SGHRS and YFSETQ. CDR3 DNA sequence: TGCGCCAGCAGCTTGTCTACAGGGGACAATGAGCAGTTCTTC. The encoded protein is CASSLSTGDNEQFF.

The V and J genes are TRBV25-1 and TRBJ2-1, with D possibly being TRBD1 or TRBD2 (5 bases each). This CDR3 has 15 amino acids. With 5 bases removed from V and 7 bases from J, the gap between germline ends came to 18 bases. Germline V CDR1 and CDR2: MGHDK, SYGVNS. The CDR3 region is CASSPQLRGFNEQFF. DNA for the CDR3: TGTGCCAGCAGTCCCCAACTCCGGGGCTTTAATGAGCAGTTCTTC.

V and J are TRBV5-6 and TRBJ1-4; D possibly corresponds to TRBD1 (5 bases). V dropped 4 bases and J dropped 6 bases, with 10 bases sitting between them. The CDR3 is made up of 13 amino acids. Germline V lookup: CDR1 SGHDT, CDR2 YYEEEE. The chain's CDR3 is CASSQGLYEKLFF. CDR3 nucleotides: TGTGCCAGCAGCCAGGGCTTATATGAAAAACTGTTTTTT.

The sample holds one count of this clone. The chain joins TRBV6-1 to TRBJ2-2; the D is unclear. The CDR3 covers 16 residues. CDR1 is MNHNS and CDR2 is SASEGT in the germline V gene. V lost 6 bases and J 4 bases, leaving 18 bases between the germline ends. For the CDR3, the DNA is TGTGCCAGCAGGGAATCGGCTTCCTCGTTCACCGGGGAGCTGTTTTTT. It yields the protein CASRESASSFTGELFF.

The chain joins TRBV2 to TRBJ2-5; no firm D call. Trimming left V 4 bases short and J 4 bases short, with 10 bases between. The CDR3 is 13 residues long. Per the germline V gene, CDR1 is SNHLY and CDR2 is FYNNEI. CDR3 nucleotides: TGTGCCAGCAGTGCACGAAGGACAGAGACCCAGTACTTC. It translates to CASSARRTETQYF.

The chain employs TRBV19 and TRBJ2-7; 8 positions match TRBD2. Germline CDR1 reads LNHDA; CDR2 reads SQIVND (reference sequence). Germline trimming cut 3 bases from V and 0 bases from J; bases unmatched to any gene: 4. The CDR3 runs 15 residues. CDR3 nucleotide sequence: TGTGCCAGTAGTATTGATAGCGGGGCCTCCTACGAGCAGTACTTC. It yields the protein CASSIDSGASYEQYF.

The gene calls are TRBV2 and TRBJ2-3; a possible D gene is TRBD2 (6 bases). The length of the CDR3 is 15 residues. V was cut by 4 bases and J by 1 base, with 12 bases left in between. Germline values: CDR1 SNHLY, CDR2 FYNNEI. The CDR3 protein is CASSVGPGGTDTQYF. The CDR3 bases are TGTGCCAGCAGTGTGGGGCCGGGAGGCACAGATACGCAGTATTTT.

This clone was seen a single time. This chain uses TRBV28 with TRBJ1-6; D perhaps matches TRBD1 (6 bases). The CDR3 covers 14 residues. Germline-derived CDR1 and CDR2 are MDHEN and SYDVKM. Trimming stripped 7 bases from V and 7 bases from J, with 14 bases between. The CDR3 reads CASKTGGENSPLHF. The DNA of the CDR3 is TGTGCCAGCAAGACAGGTGGGGAGAATTCACCCCTCCACTTT.

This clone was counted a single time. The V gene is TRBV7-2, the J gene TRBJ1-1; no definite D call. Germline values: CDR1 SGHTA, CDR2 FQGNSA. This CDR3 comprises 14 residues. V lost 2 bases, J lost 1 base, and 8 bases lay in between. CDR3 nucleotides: TGTGCCAGCAGCTTAATAGCTTCGAACACTGAAGCTTTCTTT. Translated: CASSLIASNTEAFF.

CDR3 bases: TGTGCCAGCAGCTTAGAGGTGCGGGACAATGAGCAGTTCTTC. Its protein is CASSLEVRDNEQFF. J is TRBJ2-1 and V is TRBV7-6, with D perhaps TRBD2 (5 bases). There are 14 residues in the CDR3. V dropped 1 base and J dropped 5 bases, with 9 bases sitting between them. Germline V lookup: CDR1 SGHVS, CDR2 FNYEAQ.

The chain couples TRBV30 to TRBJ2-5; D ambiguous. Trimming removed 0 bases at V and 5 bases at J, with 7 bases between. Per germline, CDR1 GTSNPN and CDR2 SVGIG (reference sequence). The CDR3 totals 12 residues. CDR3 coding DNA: TGTGCCTGGAGTGTTAGATGGGAGACCCAGTACTTC. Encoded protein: CAWSVRWETQYF. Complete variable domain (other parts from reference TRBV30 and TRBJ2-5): SQTIHQWPATLVQPVGSPLSLECTVEGTSNPNLYWYRQAAGRGLQLLFYSVGIGQISSEVPQNLSASRPQDRQFILSSKKLLLSDSGFYLCAWSVRWETQYFGPGTRLLVL.

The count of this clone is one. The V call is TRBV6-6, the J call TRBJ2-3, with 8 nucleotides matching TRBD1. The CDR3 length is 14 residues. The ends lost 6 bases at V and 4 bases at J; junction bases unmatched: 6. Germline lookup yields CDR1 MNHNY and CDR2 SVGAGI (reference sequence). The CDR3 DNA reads TGTGCCAGCAGGGGACAGGCCCCCTCAGATACGCAGTATTTT. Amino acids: CASRGQAPSDTQYF.

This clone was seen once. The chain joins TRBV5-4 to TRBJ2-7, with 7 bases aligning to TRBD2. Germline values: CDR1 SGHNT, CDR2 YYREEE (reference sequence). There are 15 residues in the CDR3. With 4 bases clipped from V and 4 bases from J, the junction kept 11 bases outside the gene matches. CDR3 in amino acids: CASSQVGGSLYEQYF. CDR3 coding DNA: TGTGCCAGCAGCCAAGTCGGCGGGAGTCTATACGAGCAGTACTTC.

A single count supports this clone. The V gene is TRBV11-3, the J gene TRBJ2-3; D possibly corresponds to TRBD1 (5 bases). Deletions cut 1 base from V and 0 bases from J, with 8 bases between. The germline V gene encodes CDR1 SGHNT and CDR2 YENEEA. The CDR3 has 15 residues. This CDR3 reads CASSLVAGSTDTQYF. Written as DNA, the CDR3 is TGTGCCAGCAGCTTAGTCGCAGGGAGCACAGATACGCAGTATTTT.

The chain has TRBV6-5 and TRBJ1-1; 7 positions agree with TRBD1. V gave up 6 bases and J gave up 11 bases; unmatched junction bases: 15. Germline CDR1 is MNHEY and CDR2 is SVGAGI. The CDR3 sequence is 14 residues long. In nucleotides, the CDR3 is TGTGCCAGCAGCCCCGACAGGGTCATGGCCGGGGCTTTCTTT. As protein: CASSPDRVMAGAFF.

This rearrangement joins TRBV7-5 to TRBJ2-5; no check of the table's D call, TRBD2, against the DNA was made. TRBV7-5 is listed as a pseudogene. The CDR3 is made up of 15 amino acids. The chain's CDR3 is CVRSGVGESQETQYF. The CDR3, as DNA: TGTGTCAGAAGCGGTGTTGGGGAGAGCCAAGAGACCCAGTACTTC.

This CDR3 reads CASSFGSGGDTQYF. The CDR3 region has the DNA TGCGCCAGCAGCTTCGGGTCAGGGGGCGATACGCAGTATTTT. V usage is TRBV5-1 and J usage is TRBJ2-3; 8 nucleotides align to TRBD1. Trimming cost V 2 bases and J 6 bases; bases outside gene matches: 5. Germline-derived CDR1 and CDR2 are SGHRS and YFSETQ. The CDR3 sequence is 14 residues long.